This T cell receptor beta chain was captured in a study of T cells in Graves' hyperthyroidism and ophthalmopathy. Researchers took RNA transcripts and amplified the TCR beta CDR3 regions from them. When the TCR CDR3 underwent first-round RT-PCR, the HTBI primer set was used. TCRdb reprocessed the multiplex PCR reads via MiXCR and lists one record per CDR3 protein. Here the sample spans 400,000 to 550,000 distinct CDR3 sequences, approximately 25% being singletons. Germline V gene data show CDR1 as MGHRA and CDR2 as YSYEKL. The CDR3 runs 18 residues. V lost 2 bases to trimming and J lost 5 bases, with 22 bases between them.

Sequenced input: blood. V usage is TRBV4-1 and J usage is TRBJ1-5; possible D gene TRBD1, 6 bases. The clonotype originates from a woman younger than 45 with Graves' ophthalmopathy. CDR3 amino acids: CASSQKGGSEGGDQPQHF. The CDR3 DNA reads as TGCGCCAGCAGCCAAAAAGGGGGGAGCGAGGGAGGCGATCAGCCCCAGCATTTT.